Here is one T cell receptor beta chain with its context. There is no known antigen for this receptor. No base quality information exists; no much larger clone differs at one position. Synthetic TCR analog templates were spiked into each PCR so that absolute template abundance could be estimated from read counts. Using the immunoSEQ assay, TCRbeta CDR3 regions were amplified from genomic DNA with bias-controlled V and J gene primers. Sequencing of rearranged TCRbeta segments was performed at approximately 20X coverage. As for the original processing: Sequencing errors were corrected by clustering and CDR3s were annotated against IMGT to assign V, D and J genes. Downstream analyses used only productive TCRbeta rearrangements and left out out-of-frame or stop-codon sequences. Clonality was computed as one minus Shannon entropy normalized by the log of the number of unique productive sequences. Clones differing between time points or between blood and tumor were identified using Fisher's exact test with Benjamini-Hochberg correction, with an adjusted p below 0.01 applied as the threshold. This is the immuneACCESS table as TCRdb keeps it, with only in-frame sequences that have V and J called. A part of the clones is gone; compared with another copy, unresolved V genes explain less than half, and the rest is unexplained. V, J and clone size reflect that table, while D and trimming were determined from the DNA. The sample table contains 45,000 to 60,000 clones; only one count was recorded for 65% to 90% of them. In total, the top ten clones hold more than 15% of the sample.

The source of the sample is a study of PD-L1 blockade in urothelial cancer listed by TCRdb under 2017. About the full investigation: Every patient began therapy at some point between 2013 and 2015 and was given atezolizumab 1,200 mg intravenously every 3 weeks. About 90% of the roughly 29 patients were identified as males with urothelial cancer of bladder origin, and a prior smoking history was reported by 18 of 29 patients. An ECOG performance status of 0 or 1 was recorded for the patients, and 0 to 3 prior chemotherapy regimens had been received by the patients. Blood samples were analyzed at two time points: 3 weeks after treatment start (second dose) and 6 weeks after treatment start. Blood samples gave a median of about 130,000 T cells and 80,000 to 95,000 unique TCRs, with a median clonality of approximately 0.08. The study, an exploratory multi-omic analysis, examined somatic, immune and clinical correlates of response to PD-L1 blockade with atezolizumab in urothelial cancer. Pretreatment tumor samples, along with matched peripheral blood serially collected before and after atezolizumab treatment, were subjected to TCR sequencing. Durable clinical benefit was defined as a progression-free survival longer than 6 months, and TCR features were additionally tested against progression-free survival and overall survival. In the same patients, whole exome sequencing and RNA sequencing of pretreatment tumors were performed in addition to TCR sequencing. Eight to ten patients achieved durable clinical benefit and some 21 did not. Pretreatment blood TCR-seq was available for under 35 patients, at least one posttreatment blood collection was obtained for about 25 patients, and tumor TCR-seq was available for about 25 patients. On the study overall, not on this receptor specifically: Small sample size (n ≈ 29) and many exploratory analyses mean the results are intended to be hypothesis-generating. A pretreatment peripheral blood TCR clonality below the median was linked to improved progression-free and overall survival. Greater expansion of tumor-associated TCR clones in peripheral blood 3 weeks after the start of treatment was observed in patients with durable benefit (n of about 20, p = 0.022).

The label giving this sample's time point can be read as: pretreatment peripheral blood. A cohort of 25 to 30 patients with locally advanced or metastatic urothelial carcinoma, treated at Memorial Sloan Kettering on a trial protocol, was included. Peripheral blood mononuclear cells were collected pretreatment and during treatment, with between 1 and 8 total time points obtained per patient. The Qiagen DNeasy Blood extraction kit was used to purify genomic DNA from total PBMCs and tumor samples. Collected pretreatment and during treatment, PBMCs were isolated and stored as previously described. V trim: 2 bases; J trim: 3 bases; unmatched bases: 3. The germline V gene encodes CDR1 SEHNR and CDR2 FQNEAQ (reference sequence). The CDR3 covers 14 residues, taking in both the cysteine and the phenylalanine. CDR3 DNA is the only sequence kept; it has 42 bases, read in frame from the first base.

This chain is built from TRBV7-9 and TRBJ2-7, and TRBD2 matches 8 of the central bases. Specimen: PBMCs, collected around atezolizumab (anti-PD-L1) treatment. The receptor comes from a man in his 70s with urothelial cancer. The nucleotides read TGTGCCAGCAGCTTACCCGGGACTAGCTACGAGCAGTACTTC. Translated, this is CASSLPGTSYEQYF.